This T cell receptor beta chain comes out of a study of OX40 agonist ivuxolimab in advanced cancers. For the study at large: Prior checkpoint blockade (anti-PD-1, anti-PD-L1 or anti-CTLA-4) was permitted; 40% had it. The study reported partial responses in three patients: one hepatocellular carcinoma, two cutaneous melanoma. General observations from the study: CD8+ T cells averaged more expanded clones than CD4+.

As for this clone: Its antigen is undetermined.

The length of the CDR3 is 15 residues. CDR1 and CDR2 from the germline V gene are LNHNV and YYDKDF (reference sequence). V was pared by 0 bases and J by 5 bases, with 13 bases between. The protocol was immunoSEQ multiplex PCR, while the TCRdb copy is restricted to in-frame clones and leaves out a portion. The sample lists 21,000 or so clones, around three quarters occurring once. The chain is built from TRBV15 and TRBJ1-2; D gene unclear. The sequence came from an adult with an advanced solid tumor such as melanoma, head and neck, liver or kidney cancer. The source material was CD4+ or CD8+ T cells sorted from blood, sampled in a trial of the OX40 agonist ivuxolimab. The chain's CDR3 is CATSRDVGLRYGYTF. CDR3 nucleotide sequence: TGTGCCACCAGCAGAGATGTAGGGCTGAGGTATGGCTACACCTTC.